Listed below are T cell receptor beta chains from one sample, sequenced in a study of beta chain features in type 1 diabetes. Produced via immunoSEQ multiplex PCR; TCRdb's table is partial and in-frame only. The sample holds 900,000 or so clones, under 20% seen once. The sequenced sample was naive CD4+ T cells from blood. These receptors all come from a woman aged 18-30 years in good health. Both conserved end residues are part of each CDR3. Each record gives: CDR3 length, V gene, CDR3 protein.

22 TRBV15 CATSRDLRKAGHQFYSGNTIYF
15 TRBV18 CASSPGTSASYEQYF
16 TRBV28 CASSRRLAGPYNEQFF
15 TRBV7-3 CASSRGQGRRDTQYF
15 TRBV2 CASQGKGASYNEQFF
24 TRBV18 CASSPPWSPGTGPSRTGIFREQYF
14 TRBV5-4 CASSHPGQGETQYF
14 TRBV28 CASMGGPRGSQQYF
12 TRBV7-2 CASSFERYEQYF
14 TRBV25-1 CASSLANTRETQYF
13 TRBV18 CASSEFDLYGYTF
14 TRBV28 CASSSGGIQEKLFF
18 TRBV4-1 CASSQDYAGGPMPGELFF
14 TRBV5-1 CASSFGANTGELFF
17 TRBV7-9 CASSVIALGQAYNEQFF
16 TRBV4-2 CASSQGWASVRDEQFF
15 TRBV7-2 CASSLGQGGSGELFF
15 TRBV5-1 CASSLPPGGYNEQFF
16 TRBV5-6 CASRRGWGQSYNEQFF
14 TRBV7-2 CASSSFLAGETQYF
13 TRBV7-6 CASSLEGSYTQYF
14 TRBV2 CASSDEAVGEKLFF
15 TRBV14 CASSQQGQGNNEQFF
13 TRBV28 CASSRTLSQPQHF
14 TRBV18 CASSPPSRVDEQFF
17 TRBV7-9 CASSLTSGTQNTGELFF
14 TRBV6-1 CASSALWRGGELFF
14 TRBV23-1 CASSQVAQGNTQYF
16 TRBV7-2 CASSLLGGSGSVTQYF
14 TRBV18 CASSPSGGLYGYTF
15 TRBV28 CASRWGRGFQETQYF
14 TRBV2 CASTLSGRKDEQYF
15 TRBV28 CASSFTPGFDTEAFF
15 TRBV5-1 CASSLGGTANEKLFF
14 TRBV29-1 CSVARTDFSYEQYF
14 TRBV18 CASSPQHRDYEQYF
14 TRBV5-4 CASVARSGANVLTF
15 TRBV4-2 CASSQESTTNTEAFF
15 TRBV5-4 CASSLYQSRSYEQYF
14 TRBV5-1 CASRSVGAARGRTF